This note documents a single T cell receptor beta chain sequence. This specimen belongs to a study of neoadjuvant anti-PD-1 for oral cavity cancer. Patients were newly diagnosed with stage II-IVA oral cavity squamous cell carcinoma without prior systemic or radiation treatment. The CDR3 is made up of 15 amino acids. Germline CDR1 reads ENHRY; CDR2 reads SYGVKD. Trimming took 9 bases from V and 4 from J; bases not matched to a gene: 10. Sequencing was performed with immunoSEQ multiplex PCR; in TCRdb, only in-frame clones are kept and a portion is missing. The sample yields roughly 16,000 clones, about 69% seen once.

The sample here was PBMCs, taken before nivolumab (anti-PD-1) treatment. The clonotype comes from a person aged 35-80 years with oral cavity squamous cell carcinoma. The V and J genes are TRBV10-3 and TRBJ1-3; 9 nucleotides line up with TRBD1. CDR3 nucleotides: TGTGCCATTCTTCCGGGACAGGGCTCAGGAAACACCATATATTTT. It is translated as CAILPGQGSGNTIYF.